What follows describes a single T cell receptor (beta chain). The data were obtained in a study of blood T cell repertoires in COVID-19. Whole-study context: Samples came from the United States, Italy and Spain, spanning acute and convalescent COVID-19. T cells, B-cell-depleted T cells, or PBMCs provided the cDNA or gDNA that served as material.

Profiled with immunoSEQ multiplex PCR; TCRdb holds only in-frame clones, not every one. The table records some 46,000 clones, around 83% of them present only once. The germline V gene encodes CDR1 GTSNPN and CDR2 SVGIG (reference sequence). The J segment lost 1 base and the V segment lost 1 base, leaving 12 bases of the junction unmatched. This CDR3 comprises 17 residues. The sample was peripheral blood. This sequence joins TRBV30 and TRBJ2-5; 7 bases map to TRBD2. The TCR sequence derives from a man aged 60-69 years with acute or convalescent COVID-19. For the CDR3, the DNA is TGTGCCTGGAGTGGGGCCAGGGCCGGGGGGACCCAAGAGACCCAGTACTTC. Protein product: CAWSGARAGGTQETQYF.